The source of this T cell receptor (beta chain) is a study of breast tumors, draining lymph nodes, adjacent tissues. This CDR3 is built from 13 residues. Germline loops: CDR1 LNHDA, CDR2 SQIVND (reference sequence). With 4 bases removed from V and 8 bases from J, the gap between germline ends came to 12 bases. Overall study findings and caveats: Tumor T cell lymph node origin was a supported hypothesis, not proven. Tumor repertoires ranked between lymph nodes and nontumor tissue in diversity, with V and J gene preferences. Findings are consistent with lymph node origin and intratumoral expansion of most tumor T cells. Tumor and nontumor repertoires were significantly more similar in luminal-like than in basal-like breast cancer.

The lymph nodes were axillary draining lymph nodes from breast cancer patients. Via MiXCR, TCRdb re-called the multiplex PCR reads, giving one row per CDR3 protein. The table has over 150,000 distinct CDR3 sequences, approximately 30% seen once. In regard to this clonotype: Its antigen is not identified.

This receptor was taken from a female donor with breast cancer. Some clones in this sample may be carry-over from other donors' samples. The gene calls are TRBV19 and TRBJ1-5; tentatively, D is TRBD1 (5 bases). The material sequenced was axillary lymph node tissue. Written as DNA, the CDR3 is TGTGCCAGTAGTACCAGGGCGAGTGAGCCCCAGCATTTT. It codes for CASSTRASEPQHF.